This T cell receptor beta chain comes out of a study of cytomegalovirus exposure and HLA in healthy donors. CDR1 MNHEY and CDR2 SMNVEV come from the germline V gene (reference sequence). The junction had 1 base not matched to a gene; V was cut back by 3 bases and J by 2 bases. The CDR3 consists of 14 residues. Primers: 60 Vbeta forward and 13 Jbeta reverse. Produced via immunoSEQ multiplex PCR; TCRdb's table is partial and in-frame only. The sample carries roughly 120,000 clones, around 77% recorded once. The TCR sequence derives from a man aged 18 to 30 in good health and CMV-seropositive. Source material: PBMCs. The chain joins TRBV27 to TRBJ1-2; 9 nucleotides agree with TRBD1. CDR3: CASSLTGGNYGYTF. The CDR3 DNA reads TGTGCCAGCAGTTTGACAGGGGGGAACTATGGCTACACCTTC.